The clone carrying this T cell receptor (beta chain) was observed many times. This specimen belongs to a study of human T cells and chemical hapten exposure. Germline V gene sequence: CDR1 MDHEN, CDR2 SYDVKM. The CDR3 length is 13 residues. Trimming took off 6 bases at V and 7 bases at J, with 15 bases between the two ends. Noted time point: patch test 2, 6 weeks after DPC sensitization. The treatment is: therapeutic diphenylcyclopropenone sensitization with weekly scalp DPC. One entry per CDR3 protein results from TCRdb running MiXCR on the RACE reads. The sample yields around 99,000 distinct CDR3 sequences, roughly 9.6% seen once.

The chain couples TRBV28 to TRBJ1-1, with D possibly being TRBD1 (5 bases). The sequence was collected from a man aged 40-49 years with alopecia areata. Some clones in this sample may be carry-over from other donors' samples. Specimen: whole blood, collected in connection with sensitization to the hapten diphenylcyclopropenone (DPC). CDR3 region: CASSPQESYEAFF. The CDR3 nucleotides are TGTGCCAGCAGCCCACAGGAAAGCTATGAAGCTTTCTTT.